A selection of T cell receptor beta chains follows, all from one sample in a study of cytomegalovirus exposure and HLA in healthy donors. Repertoires were generated with immunoSEQ multiplex PCR, while TCRdb's copy carries only in-frame clones and drops some. The sample carries hundreds of thousands of clones, over 65% recorded once. Sequencing was done on a sample of PBMCs. These receptors all stem from a young woman in good health and CMV-seronegative. The CDR3 runs from the conserved cysteine through the conserved F or W. Each record gives: V gene, D gene, clone size, J gene, CDR3 length, CDR3 DNA, CDR3 protein. D genes are given only for firm matches. Size values are once, few and many counts, or a class for expanded clones, and some rows have none.

V: TRBV18; D: -; size: -; J: TRBJ1-3; length: 16; DNA: TGTGCCAGCTCACCAGGGTTGGGATCTCTGGGCAACACCATATATTTT; CDR3: CASSPGLGSLGNTIYF
V: TRBV6-6; D: -; size: -; J: TRBJ1-3; length: 13; DNA: TGTGCCAGCAGAGAGTCCTCTGGAAACACCATATATTTT; CDR3: CASRESSGNTIYF
V: TRBV13; D: TRBD2; size: -; J: TRBJ2-5; length: 16; DNA: TGTGCCAGCAGCCCAGGGACTAGCAGCTATCAAGAGACCCAGTACTTC; CDR3: CASSPGTSSYQETQYF
V: TRBV7-8; D: TRBD2; size: -; J: TRBJ2-5; length: 14; DNA: TGTGCCAGCAGCTTAGGCGGGAGTAGGGAGACCCAGTACTTC; CDR3: CASSLGGSRETQYF
V: TRBV7-3; D: -; size: -; J: TRBJ1-2; length: 14; DNA: TGTGCCAGCAGCCTTACCGCAGGGAACTATGGCTACACCTTC; CDR3: CASSLTAGNYGYTF
V: TRBV5-4; D: TRBD2; size: -; J: TRBJ2-3; length: 18; DNA: TGTGCCAGCAGCTTGGTGGCTAGCGGGGGGGCCAGCACAGATACGCAGTATTTT; CDR3: CASSLVASGGASTDTQYF
V: TRBV27; D: -; size: -; J: TRBJ1-3; length: 13; DNA: TGTGCCAGCAGAGAAAATTCTGGAAACACCATATATTTT; CDR3: CASRENSGNTIYF
V: TRBV27; D: -; size: -; J: TRBJ1-2; length: 15; DNA: TGTGCCAGCAGTCAGACAGGAAGTGCTAACTATGGCTACACCTTC; CDR3: CASSQTGSANYGYTF
V: TRBV5-5; D: -; size: -; J: TRBJ1-1; length: 11; DNA: TGTGCCAGCAGCTTTCTGGGGAACGCTTTCTTT; CDR3: CASSFLGNAFF
V: TRBV2; D: -; size: -; J: TRBJ1-5; length: 13; DNA: TGTGCCAGCAGCCCAGGGGCAAGCCAGCCCCAGCATTTT; CDR3: CASSPGASQPQHF
V: TRBV4-2; D: TRBD2; size: -; J: TRBJ2-3; length: 18; DNA: TGTGCCAGCAGCCAAGGGTTTAGCGGGGGGTCCCGCACAGATACGCAGTATTTT; CDR3: CASSQGFSGGSRTDTQYF
V: TRBV6-6; D: -; size: -; J: TRBJ1-2; length: 13; DNA: TGTGCCAGCAGTTACTCTAGGCCAGCTGGCTACACCTTC; CDR3: CASSYSRPAGYTF
V: TRBV4-1; D: -; size: -; J: TRBJ1-1; length: 14; DNA: TGCGCCAGCAGCCAAGCCCAGCTGAACACTGAAGCTTTCTTT; CDR3: CASSQAQLNTEAFF
V: TRBV11-2; D: TRBD1; size: -; J: TRBJ1-1; length: 14; DNA: TGTGCCAGCAGCGCCCAGGGACAGTTTACTGAAGCTTTCTTT; CDR3: CASSAQGQFTEAFF
V: TRBV14; D: TRBD2; size: -; J: TRBJ2-1; length: 13; DNA: TGTGCCAGCAGCCCTAAGATAGCGGGCACTCTGGTCTTC; CDR3: CASSPKIAGTLVF
V: TRBV2; D: -; size: few; J: TRBJ1-2; length: 14; DNA: TGTGCCAGCAGTGCTGGCAGAGCTAACTATGGCTACACCTTC; CDR3: CASSAGRANYGYTF
V: TRBV27; D: TRBD2; size: -; J: TRBJ2-3; length: 20; DNA: TGTGCCAGCAGTTTTTCATCGCGGGGACTAGCGGTTACTAGCACAGATACGCAGTATTTT; CDR3: CASSFSSRGLAVTSTDTQYF
V: TRBV7-3; D: -; size: -; J: TRBJ1-2; length: 11; DNA: TGTGCCAGCAGCCCCACTATAGGCTACACCTTC; CDR3: CASSPTIGYTF
V: TRBV2; D: -; size: -; J: TRBJ1-2; length: 14; DNA: TGTGCCAGCACCCTAGACCGGAGCTACTATGGCTACACCTTC; CDR3: CASTLDRSYYGYTF
V: TRBV6-5; D: -; size: -; J: TRBJ1-4; length: 15; DNA: TGTGCCAGCAGTCCCCGACAGACAACTAATGAAAAACTGTTTTTT; CDR3: CASSPRQTTNEKLFF
V: TRBV19; D: -; size: -; J: TRBJ1-5; length: 12; DNA: TGTGCCAGTAGTCACAGGGACGTGGCCCAGCATTTT; CDR3: CASSHRDVAQHF
V: TRBV5-1; D: -; size: few; J: TRBJ2-2; length: 15; DNA: TGCGCCAGCAGCCGAACGGCAGACCACACCGGGGAGCTGTTTTTT; CDR3: CASSRTADHTGELFF
V: TRBV19; D: TRBD2; size: -; J: TRBJ2-4; length: 21; DNA: TGTGCCAGTAGTATATCCCCTAGCGGGAGGGCCGAATTTACGTCCAAAAACATTCAGTACTTC; CDR3: CASSISPSGRAEFTSKNIQYF
V: TRBV19; D: TRBD2; size: -; J: TRBJ2-3; length: 14; DNA: TGTGCCACCAGTGGACTAGCGGGAGGGGATACGCAGTATTTT; CDR3: CATSGLAGGDTQYF
V: TRBV27; D: -; size: -; J: TRBJ1-5; length: 10; DNA: TGTGCCAGCAGTTTGAATGTCCCCCGTTTT; CDR3: CASSLNVPRF
V: TRBV5-1; D: TRBD1; size: few; J: TRBJ1-1; length: 16; DNA: TGCGCCAGCAGCCCAACAGGGAGAGGGGGCGGAACTGAAGCTTTCTTT; CDR3: CASSPTGRGGGTEAFF
V: TRBV2; D: -; size: -; J: TRBJ2-3; length: 12; DNA: TGTGCCAGCGGGCCAGGCCTTGATACGCAGTATTTT; CDR3: CASGPGLDTQYF
V: TRBV5-4; D: -; size: once; J: TRBJ1-2; length: 14; DNA: TGTGCCAGCAGCCCGGTCGACAGGTCCTATGGCTACACCTTC; CDR3: CASSPVDRSYGYTF
V: TRBV5-1; D: TRBD1; size: -; J: TRBJ1-3; length: 17; DNA: TGCGCCAGCAGCTTGGCATCCACAGGGGACTCTGGAAACACCATATATTTT; CDR3: CASSLASTGDSGNTIYF
V: TRBV25-1; D: -; size: -; J: TRBJ1-5; length: 13; DNA: TGTGCCAGCAGTGCTGTGGGGGTGCAGCCCCAGCATTTT; CDR3: CASSAVGVQPQHF
V: TRBV28; D: TRBD2; size: -; J: TRBJ2-1; length: 17; DNA: TGTGCCAGCAGTTACAAGCGGGGCAGGAACTCCTACAATGAGCAGTTCTTC; CDR3: CASSYKRGRNSYNEQFF
V: TRBV19; D: -; size: few; J: TRBJ2-7; length: 13; DNA: TGTGCCAGTAGTATGGCGAATGAGGGCGAGCAGTACTTC; CDR3: CASSMANEGEQYF
V: TRBV19; D: -; size: many; J: TRBJ2-7; length: 13; DNA: TGTGCCAGTAGTCCCCGTTCTAGTACCGAGCAGTACTTC; CDR3: CASSPRSSTEQYF
V: TRBV25-1; D: TRBD1; size: -; J: TRBJ1-5; length: 14; DNA: TGTGCCAGCAGTGAGCCCGACAGGGCCGTGCCCCAGCATTTT; CDR3: CASSEPDRAVPQHF
V: TRBV28; D: -; size: -; J: TRBJ1-1; length: 15; DNA: TGTGCCAGCAGCTTCGGAGGCCACTTTAACACTGAAGCTTTCTTT; CDR3: CASSFGGHFNTEAFF
V: TRBV10-2; D: -; size: few; J: TRBJ2-1; length: 11; DNA: TGCGCCAGCAGTGAGGGGGGGGAGCAGTTCTTC; CDR3: CASSEGGEQFF
V: TRBV6-5; D: -; size: -; J: TRBJ1-2; length: 15; DNA: TGTGCCAGCAGTCCCCGGACAGCCTTTAACTATGGCTACACCTTC; CDR3: CASSPRTAFNYGYTF
V: TRBV5-8; D: -; size: -; J: TRBJ2-7; length: 14; DNA: TGTGCCAGCAGCTTCCGAAGGGCCTACTACGAGCAGTACTTC; CDR3: CASSFRRAYYEQYF
V: TRBV4-1; D: TRBD1; size: -; J: TRBJ1-4; length: 15; DNA: TGCGCCAGCAGCCATACAGGGGCAACTAATGAAAAACTGTTTTTT; CDR3: CASSHTGATNEKLFF
V: TRBV10-1; D: -; size: -; J: TRBJ2-1; length: 12; DNA: TGCGCCAGCAGTCCCAGGGGCGATGAGCAGTTCTTC; CDR3: CASSPRGDEQFF
V: TRBV27; D: -; size: -; J: TRBJ1-1; length: 13; DNA: TGTGCCAGCAGACCTAGAGGGGGGACGAAAGCTTTCTTT; CDR3: CASRPRGGTKAFF
V: TRBV5-1; D: -; size: -; J: TRBJ2-3; length: 13; DNA: TGCGCCAGCGGGGCAGCTAGCACAGATACGCAGTATTTT; CDR3: CASGAASTDTQYF
V: TRBV6-1; D: TRBD1; size: -; J: TRBJ2-7; length: 17; DNA: TGTGCCAGCAGTGAAAAAGGGAAGACAGGGGGCACCTACGAGCAGTACTTC; CDR3: CASSEKGKTGGTYEQYF
V: TRBV6-5; D: -; size: -; J: TRBJ1-5; length: 13; DNA: TGTGCCAGCAGTTACGATAGGGTTCAGCCCCAGCATTTT; CDR3: CASSYDRVQPQHF
V: TRBV4-1; D: TRBD1; size: -; J: TRBJ1-2; length: 16; DNA: TGCGCCAGCAGCCAAGGTCCAGGGGGAGTGGGCTATGGCTACACCTTC; CDR3: CASSQGPGGVGYGYTF
V: TRBV7-9; D: -; size: -; J: TRBJ2-7; length: 15; DNA: TGTGCCAGCAGCTTATCTCCGGCAGGGATGGGCGAGCAGTACTTC; CDR3: CASSLSPAGMGEQYF
V: TRBV29-1; D: TRBD1; size: once; J: TRBJ2-7; length: 14; DNA: TGCAGCGTGAATCGGGGACAGGGAGGGGACGAGCAGTACTTC; CDR3: CSVNRGQGGDEQYF
V: TRBV11-3; D: -; size: -; J: TRBJ2-2; length: 12; DNA: TGTGCCAGCAGCCCCTTCACCGGGGAGCTGTTTTTT; CDR3: CASSPFTGELFF
V: TRBV30; D: TRBD1; size: -; J: TRBJ1-1; length: 14; DNA: TGTGCCTGGAGCCCAGGACAGGGGGTCACTGAAGCTTTCTTT; CDR3: CAWSPGQGVTEAFF
V: TRBV6-6; D: -; size: -; J: TRBJ2-3; length: 13; DNA: TGTGCCAGCTGGCGCGGGGACTCAGATACGCAGTATTTT; CDR3: CASWRGDSDTQYF
V: TRBV19; D: TRBD1; size: -; J: TRBJ1-2; length: 13; DNA: TGTGCCACCCGGACAGGGAGATCCTCTGGCTACACCTTC; CDR3: CATRTGRSSGYTF
V: TRBV30; D: TRBD2; size: -; J: TRBJ2-3; length: 15; DNA: TGTGCCTGGAGTGTGCTAGCGGGACGCACAGATACGCAGTATTTT; CDR3: CAWSVLAGRTDTQYF
V: TRBV7-9; D: -; size: -; J: TRBJ1-4; length: 14; DNA: TGTGCCAGCAGTTTCCAGTATGATGGCGAAAAACTGTTTTTT; CDR3: CASSFQYDGEKLFF
V: TRBV2; D: TRBD1; size: -; J: TRBJ1-5; length: 18; DNA: TGTGCCAGCAGTGGATCCCGGGACAGGGGGCTCTCGAATCAGCCCCAGCATTTT; CDR3: CASSGSRDRGLSNQPQHF
V: TRBV6-5; D: -; size: -; J: TRBJ2-7; length: 15; DNA: TGTGCCAGCAGTTACTCGAAACGGACTCGGGGCGAGCAGTACTTC; CDR3: CASSYSKRTRGEQYF
V: TRBV28; D: -; size: -; J: TRBJ1-3; length: 13; DNA: TGTGCCAGCAGTGAAGGGGGGGGAAACACCATATATTTT; CDR3: CASSEGGGNTIYF
V: TRBV5-1; D: -; size: -; J: TRBJ1-4; length: 14; DNA: TGCGCCAGCAGCTTGGGCCAGGAGTATGAAAAACTGTTTTTT; CDR3: CASSLGQEYEKLFF
V: TRBV29-1; D: -; size: -; J: TRBJ2-7; length: 10; DNA: TGCAGCGGTTTATCTGACGAGCAGTACTTC; CDR3: CSGLSDEQYF
V: TRBV7-9; D: -; size: -; J: TRBJ1-4; length: 14; DNA: TGTGCCAGCAGCCAGGCGGGTCTAATCGAAAAACTGTTTTTT; CDR3: CASSQAGLIEKLFF